Below, one T cell receptor (beta chain) is given with its context. The antigen is unknown. The data were obtained in a study of PD-L1 blockade in urothelial cancer. Study-wide results and limits: Below-median pretreatment blood TCR clonality was associated with improved progression-free and overall survival.

The assay was immunoSEQ multiplex PCR, and TCRdb's table has in-frame clones only and misses some. This sample has about 86,000 clones; 85% to 90% occur once, and the top ten carry around 15%. The time point: pretreatment peripheral blood. The V end was cut by 6 bases, the J end by 3 bases, with 9 bases between. Per germline, CDR1 MDHEN and CDR2 SYDVKM. This CDR3 spans 12 amino acids. Sequences were derived from PBMCs, sampled around atezolizumab (anti-PD-L1) treatment. The V gene is TRBV28, the J gene TRBJ2-7, with no clear D. This TCR derives from a man aged 60-69 years with urothelial cancer. DNA for the CDR3: TGTGCCAGCAGCCAAACTATCTACGAGCAGTACTTC. Its translation is CASSQTIYEQYF. Together with reference TRBV28 and TRBJ2-7, the CDR3 gives the full variable domain: DVKVTQSSRYLVKRTGEKVFLECVQDMDHENMFWYRQDPGLGLRLIYFSYDVKMKEKGDIPEGYSVSREKKERFSLILESASTNQTSMYLCASSQTIYEQYFGPGTRLTVT.